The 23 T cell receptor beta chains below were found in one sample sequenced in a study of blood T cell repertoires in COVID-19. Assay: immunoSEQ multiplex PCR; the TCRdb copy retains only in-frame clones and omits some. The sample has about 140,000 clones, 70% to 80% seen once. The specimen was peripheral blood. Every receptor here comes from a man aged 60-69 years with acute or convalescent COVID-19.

CDR3 sequence reads: CASSLGGRGYGYTF. The CDR3 DNA sequence: TGTGCCAGCAGCTTAGGGGGGCGAGGCTATGGCTACACCTTC. The chain carries TRBV7-8 and TRBJ1-2; D perhaps matches TRBD1 (6 bases). The V gene lost 1 base and the J gene lost 4 bases, with 10 bases spanning the gap. The CDR3 spans 14 residues. CDR1 and CDR2 from the germline V gene are SGHVS and FQNEAQ.

The CDR3 reads CASSVAGSGGPYGELFF. The CDR3 coding sequence is TGTGCCAGCAGCGTAGCAGGTAGCGGAGGACCCTACGGGGAGCTGTTTTTT. The V and J genes are TRBV9 and TRBJ2-2, with D tentatively TRBD2 (6 bases). CDR1 SGDLS and CDR2 YYNGEE come from the germline V gene. The V gene lost 0 bases and the J gene lost 7 bases, with 19 bases spanning the gap. The CDR3 totals 17 residues.

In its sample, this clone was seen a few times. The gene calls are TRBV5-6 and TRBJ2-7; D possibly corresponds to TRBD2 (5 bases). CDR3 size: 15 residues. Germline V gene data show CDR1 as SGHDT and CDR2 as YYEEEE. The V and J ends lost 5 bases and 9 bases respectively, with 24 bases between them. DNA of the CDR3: TGTGCCAGCAGTTGGCGGGCTCCGGGTGGCCGTGGGCAGTACTTC. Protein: CASSWRAPGGRGQYF.

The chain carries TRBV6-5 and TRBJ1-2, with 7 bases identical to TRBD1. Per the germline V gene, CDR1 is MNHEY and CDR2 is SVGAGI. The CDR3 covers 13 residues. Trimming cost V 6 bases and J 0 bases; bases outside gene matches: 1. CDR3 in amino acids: CASRDRPNYGYTF. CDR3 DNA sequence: TGTGCCAGCAGGGACAGGCCTAACTATGGCTACACCTTC.

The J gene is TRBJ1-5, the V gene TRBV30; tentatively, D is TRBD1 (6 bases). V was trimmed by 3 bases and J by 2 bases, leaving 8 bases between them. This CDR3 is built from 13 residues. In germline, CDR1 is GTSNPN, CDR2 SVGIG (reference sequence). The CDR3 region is CAWSGQRNQPQHF. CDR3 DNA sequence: TGTGCCTGGAGCGGACAGCGCAATCAGCCCCAGCATTTT.

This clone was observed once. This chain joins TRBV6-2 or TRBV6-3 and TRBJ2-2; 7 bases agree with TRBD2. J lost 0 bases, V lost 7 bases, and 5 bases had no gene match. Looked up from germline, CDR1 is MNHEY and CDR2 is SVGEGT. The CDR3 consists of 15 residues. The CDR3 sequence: CASTPGGANTGELFF. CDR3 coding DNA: TGTGCCAGCACCCCGGGGGGAGCGAACACCGGGGAGCTGTTTTTT.

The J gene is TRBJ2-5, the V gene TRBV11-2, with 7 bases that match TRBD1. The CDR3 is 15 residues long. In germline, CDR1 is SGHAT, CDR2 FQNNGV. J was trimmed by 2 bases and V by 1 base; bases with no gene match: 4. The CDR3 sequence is CASSLARGNQETQYF. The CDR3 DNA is TGTGCCAGCAGCTTAGCCAGGGGGAATCAAGAGACCCAGTACTTC.

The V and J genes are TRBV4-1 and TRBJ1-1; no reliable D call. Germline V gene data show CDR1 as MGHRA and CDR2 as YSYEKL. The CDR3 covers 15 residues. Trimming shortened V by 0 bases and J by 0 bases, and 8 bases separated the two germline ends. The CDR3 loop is CASSQEPGMNTEAFF. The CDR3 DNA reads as TGCGCCAGCAGCCAAGAGCCAGGAATGAACACTGAAGCTTTCTTT.

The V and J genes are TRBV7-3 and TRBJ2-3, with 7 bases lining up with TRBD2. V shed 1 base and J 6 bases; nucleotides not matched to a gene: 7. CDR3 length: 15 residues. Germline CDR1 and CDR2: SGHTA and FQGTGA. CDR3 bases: TGTGCCAGCAGCTTAAAAGCGGGAAGGTCCGATACGCAGTATTTT. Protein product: CASSLKAGRSDTQYF. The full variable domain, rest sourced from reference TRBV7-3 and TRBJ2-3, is GAGVSQTPSNKVTEKGKYVELRCDPISGHTALYWYRQSLGQGPEFLIYFQGTGAADDSGLPNDRFFAVRPEGSVSTLKIQRTERGDSAVYLCASSLKAGRSDTQYFGPGTRLTVL.

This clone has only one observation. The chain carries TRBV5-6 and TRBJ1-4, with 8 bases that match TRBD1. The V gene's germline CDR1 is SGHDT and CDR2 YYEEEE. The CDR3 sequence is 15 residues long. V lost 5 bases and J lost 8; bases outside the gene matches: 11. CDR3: CASRLRGTGGEKLFF. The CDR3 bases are TGTGCCAGCAGGCTGAGGGGGACAGGAGGGGAAAAACTGTTTTTT.

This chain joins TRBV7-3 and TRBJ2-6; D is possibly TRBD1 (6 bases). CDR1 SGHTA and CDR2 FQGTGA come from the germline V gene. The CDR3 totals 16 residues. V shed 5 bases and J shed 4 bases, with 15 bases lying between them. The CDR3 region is CASSVQGLAGANVLTF. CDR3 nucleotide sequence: TGTGCCAGCAGCGTACAGGGTCTCGCAGGGGCCAACGTCCTGACTTTC.

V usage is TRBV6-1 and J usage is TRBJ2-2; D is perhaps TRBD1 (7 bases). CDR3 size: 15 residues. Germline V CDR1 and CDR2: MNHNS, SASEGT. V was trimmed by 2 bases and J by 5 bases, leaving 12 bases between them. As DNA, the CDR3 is TGTGCCAGCAGTGAAAAGGCAGGGGGGACCGGGGAGCTGTTTTTT. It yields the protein CASSEKAGGTGELFF.

The CDR3 here is CAWSVSSGNTIYF. CDR3 coding DNA: TGTGCCTGGAGTGTTAGCTCTGGAAACACCATATATTTT. The gene calls are TRBV30 and TRBJ1-3; D ambiguous. V was shortened by 0 bases and J by 0 bases, with 3 bases between the two germline ends. This CDR3 is built from 13 residues. Germline V CDR1 and CDR2: GTSNPN, SVGIG (reference sequence).

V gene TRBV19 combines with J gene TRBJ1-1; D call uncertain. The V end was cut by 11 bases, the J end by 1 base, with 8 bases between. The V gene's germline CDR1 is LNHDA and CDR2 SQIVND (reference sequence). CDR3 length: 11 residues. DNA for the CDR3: TGTGCCTCCTCAGGGAACACTGAAGCTTTCTTT. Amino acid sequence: CASSGNTEAFF.

The CDR3 loop reads CASRKRGGEHNEQFF. The CDR3 DNA reads as TGTGCCAGCAGGAAACGGGGGGGGGAACACAATGAGCAGTTCTTC. The chain carries TRBV2 and TRBJ2-1; TRBD2 matches 8 bases. This CDR3 contains 15 residues. V was clipped by 6 bases and J by 5 bases; unmatched bases: 9. Looked up from germline, CDR1 is SNHLY and CDR2 is FYNNEI.

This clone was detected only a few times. CDR3 loop: CASGTSGRGQDTQYF. The CDR3 DNA follows: TGCGCCAGCGGGACTAGCGGGAGAGGGCAAGATACGCAGTATTTT. The chain employs TRBV5-1 and TRBJ2-3; TRBD2 aligns across 14 bases. V shed 7 bases and J 5 bases; nucleotides not matched to a gene: 6. This CDR3 contains 15 residues. CDR1 is SGHRS, CDR2 YFSETQ, per germline.

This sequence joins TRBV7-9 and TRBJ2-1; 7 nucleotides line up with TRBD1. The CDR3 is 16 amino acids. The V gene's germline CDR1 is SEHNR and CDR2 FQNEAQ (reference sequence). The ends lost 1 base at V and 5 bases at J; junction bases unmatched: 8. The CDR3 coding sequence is TGTGCCAGCAGCTTAGGTTTTGGGACAGAGAACAATGAGCAGTTCTTC. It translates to CASSLGFGTENNEQFF.

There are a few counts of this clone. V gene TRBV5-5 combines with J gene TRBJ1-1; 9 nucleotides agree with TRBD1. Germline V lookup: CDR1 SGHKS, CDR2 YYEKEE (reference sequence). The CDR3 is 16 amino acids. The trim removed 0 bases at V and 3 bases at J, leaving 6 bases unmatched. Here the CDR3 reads CASSLATGGGDTEAFF. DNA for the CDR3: TGTGCCAGCAGCTTGGCGACAGGGGGAGGGGACACTGAAGCTTTCTTT.

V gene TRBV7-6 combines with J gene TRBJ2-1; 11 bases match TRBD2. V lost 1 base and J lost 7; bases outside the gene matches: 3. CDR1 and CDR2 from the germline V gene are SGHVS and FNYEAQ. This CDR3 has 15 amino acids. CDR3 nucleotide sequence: TGTGCCAGCAGCTTAGGGGGGACTAGCGGTAATGAGCAGTTCTTC. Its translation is CASSLGGTSGNEQFF.

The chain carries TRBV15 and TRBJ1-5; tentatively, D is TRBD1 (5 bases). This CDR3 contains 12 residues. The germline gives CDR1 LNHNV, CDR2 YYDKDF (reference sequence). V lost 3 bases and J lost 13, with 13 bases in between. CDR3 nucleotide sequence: TGTGCCACCAGCAGTCTAGTGGGACTGCAGCATTTT. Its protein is CATSSLVGLQHF.

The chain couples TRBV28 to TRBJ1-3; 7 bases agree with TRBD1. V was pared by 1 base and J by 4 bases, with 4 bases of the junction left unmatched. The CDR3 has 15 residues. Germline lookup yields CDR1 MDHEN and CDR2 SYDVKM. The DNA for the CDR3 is TGTGCCAGCAGTTTATCCGACAGGGAAGGAAACACCATATATTTT. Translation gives CASSLSDREGNTIYF.

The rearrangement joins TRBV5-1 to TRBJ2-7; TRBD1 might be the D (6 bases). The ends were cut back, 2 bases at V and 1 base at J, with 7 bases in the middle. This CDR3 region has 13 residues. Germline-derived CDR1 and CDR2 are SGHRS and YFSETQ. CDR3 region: CASSFQGSYEQYF. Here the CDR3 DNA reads TGCGCCAGCAGCTTTCAGGGGTCCTACGAGCAGTACTTC.

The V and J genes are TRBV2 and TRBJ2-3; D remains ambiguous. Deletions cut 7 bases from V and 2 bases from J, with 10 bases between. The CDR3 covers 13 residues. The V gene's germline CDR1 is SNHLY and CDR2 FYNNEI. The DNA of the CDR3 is TGTGCCAGCAAACTTTTCTACACAGATACGCAGTATTTT. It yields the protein CASKLFYTDTQYF.